The 4 T cell receptor beta chains given below trace back to one sample, sequenced in a study of long-term antiretroviral therapy in people with HIV. At the survey level, the v3.0 immunoSEQ assay was run. The table came from immunoSEQ multiplex PCR; TCRdb's copy has only in-frame clones and leaves some out. Among approximately 15,000 clones, 76% were seen once, and the ten largest hold roughly a quarter. Sequenced material: unsorted PBMCs, taken 3.1 years after starting antiretroviral therapy. The receptors derive from a man aged 35-49 years with HIV.

This chain connects TRBV9 to TRBJ2-3; D possibly corresponds to TRBD1 (5 bases). V was pared by 0 bases and J by 3 bases, with 14 bases between. Germline V gene data show CDR1 as SGDLS and CDR2 as YYNGEE. The CDR3 extends over 16 amino acids. This CDR3 reads CASSVDTRVGTDTQYF. The CDR3 coding sequence is TGTGCCAGCAGCGTAGATACCAGGGTAGGGACAGATACGCAGTATTTT.

This CDR3 is CASSLGQGYGYTF. CDR3 nucleotide sequence: TGTGCCAGCAGTTTGGGACAGGGGTATGGCTACACCTTC. This rearrangement joins TRBV27 to TRBJ1-2, with TRBD1 matching 10 bases. Losses at the gene ends were 3 bases for V and 5 bases for J; bases not matched to a gene: 0. The CDR3 covers 13 residues. From germline, CDR1 is MNHEY and CDR2 SMNVEV (reference sequence).

The chain carries TRBV9 and TRBJ2-1, with TRBD2 matching over 7 bases. The CDR3 is 15 amino acids. V lost 4 bases to trimming and J lost 5 bases; unmatched junction nucleotides: 9. Germline assignment: CDR1 SGDLS and CDR2 YYNGEE. The chain's CDR3 is CASSPGLAANNEQFF. The CDR3 bases are TGTGCCAGCAGCCCCGGGCTAGCGGCTAACAATGAGCAGTTCTTC.

This clone was picked up one time. The chain carries TRBV5-8 and TRBJ1-2, with D uncertain. This CDR3 has 11 amino acids. V lost 5 bases, J lost 8 bases, and 10 bases lay in between. CDR1 is SGHTS and CDR2 is YDEGEE in the germline V gene. CDR3 sequence reads: CASRPEEGYTF. CDR3 in DNA: TGTGCCAGCAGACCCGAAGAAGGCTACACCTTC.